This T cell receptor (beta chain) comes out of a study of tumor-infiltrating lymphocytes in primary liver carcinoma. Per germline, CDR1 LGHNT and CDR2 FRNRAP. The CDR3 runs 16 residues. DNA and RNA were both co-extracted from approximately 20-30 mg of bulk tissue that had not been sorted. Starting material of about 480 ng total RNA yielded TCR beta cDNA via a constant-region primer. Slightly modified ARM-PCR served as the procedure for the TCR beta libraries. These libraries came from three rounds of nested multiplex PCR. A C-beta reverse primer and TRBV1-TRBV30 forward primers served in each of the first two PCR rounds, at ten to eleven cycles apiece. TCRdb re-derived calls from the multiplex PCR reads in MiXCR, one entry per CDR3 protein. Of roughly 53,000 distinct CDR3 sequences in the sample, about 80% were seen once. This clonotype was detected only once. A much larger clone lies one base from this, so it may be a read error.

Specimen: liver tumor tissue from sampling region 2. Subset reported: tumor region T2, inferior pole. The genes are TRBV12-5 and TRBJ1-2; TRBD1 agrees at 9 bases. The sequence was collected from a man aged 35 to 55 with primary liver carcinoma and hepatitis B virus infection. The DNA of the CDR3 is TGTGCTGGTGGTTTGGTCTTAGGACAGGGGCCCTATGGCTACACCTTC. Translating it yields CAGGLVLGQGPYGYTF.